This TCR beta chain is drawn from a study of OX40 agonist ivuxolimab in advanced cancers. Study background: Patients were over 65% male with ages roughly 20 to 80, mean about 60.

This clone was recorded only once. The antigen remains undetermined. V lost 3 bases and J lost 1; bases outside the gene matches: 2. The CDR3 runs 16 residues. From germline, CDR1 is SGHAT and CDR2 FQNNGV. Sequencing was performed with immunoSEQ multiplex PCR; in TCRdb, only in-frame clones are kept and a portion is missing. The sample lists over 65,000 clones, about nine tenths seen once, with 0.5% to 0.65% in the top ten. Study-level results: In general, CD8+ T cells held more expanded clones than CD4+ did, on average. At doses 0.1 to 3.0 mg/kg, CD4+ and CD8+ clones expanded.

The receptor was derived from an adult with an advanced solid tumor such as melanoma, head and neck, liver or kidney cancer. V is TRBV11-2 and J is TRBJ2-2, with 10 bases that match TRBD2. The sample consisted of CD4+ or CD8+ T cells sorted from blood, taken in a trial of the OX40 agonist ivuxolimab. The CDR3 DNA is TGTGCCAGCAGCTTGGCTAGCGGGGGGAACACCGGGGAGCTGTTTTTT. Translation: CASSLASGGNTGELFF. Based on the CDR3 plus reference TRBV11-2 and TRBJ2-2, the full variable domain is EAGVAQSPRYKIIEKRQSVAFWCNPISGHATLYWYQQILGQGPKLLIQFQNNGVVDDSQLPKDRFSAERLKGVDSTLKIQPAKLEDSAVYLCASSLASGGNTGELFFGEGSRLTVL.